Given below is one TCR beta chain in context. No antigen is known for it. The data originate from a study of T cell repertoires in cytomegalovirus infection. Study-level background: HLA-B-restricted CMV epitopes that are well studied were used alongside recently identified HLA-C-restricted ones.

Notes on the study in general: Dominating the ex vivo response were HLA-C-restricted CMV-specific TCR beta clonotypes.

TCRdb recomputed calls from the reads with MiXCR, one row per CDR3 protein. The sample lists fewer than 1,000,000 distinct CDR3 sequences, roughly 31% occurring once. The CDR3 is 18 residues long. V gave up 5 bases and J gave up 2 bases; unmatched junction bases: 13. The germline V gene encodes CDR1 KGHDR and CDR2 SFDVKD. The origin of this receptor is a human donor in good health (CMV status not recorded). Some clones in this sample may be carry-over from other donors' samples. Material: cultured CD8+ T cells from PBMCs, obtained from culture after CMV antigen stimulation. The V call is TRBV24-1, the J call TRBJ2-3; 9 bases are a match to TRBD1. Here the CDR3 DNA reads TGTGCCACCAGTGTCGGTTTTAGGGACAGGGAGGTCACAGATACGCAGTATTTT. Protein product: CATSVGFRDREVTDTQYF.